A single sample is the source of the 17 T cell receptor beta chains below, sequenced in a study of TIL therapy for anti-PD-1-resistant metastatic lung cancer. Time point indicated: pre-treatment sample, taken before nivolumab and TIL therapy. This was the immunoSEQ v3 assay. Method: immunoSEQ multiplex PCR; TCRdb's copy keeps in-frame clones and lacks some. The data contain some 43,000 clones, around 80% of them singletons. Sample: blood, taken at baseline. These receptors originate from a man between 65 and 85 years old with non-small cell lung cancer.

The chain combines TRBV28 with TRBJ1-5, with a tentative D call TRBD1 (5 bases). V shed 6 bases and J shed 8 bases, with 20 bases lying between them. This CDR3 has 15 amino acids. The V gene's germline CDR1 is MDHEN and CDR2 SYDVKM. DNA of the CDR3: TGTGCCAGCAGCTCCGGGGCAATGGGCATGGAGCCCCAGCATTTT. Amino acid sequence: CASSSGAMGMEPQHF.

The chain has TRBV5-1 and TRBJ2-5, with D possibly being TRBD2 (5 bases). V was clipped by 4 bases and J by 3 bases, with 13 bases between them. Germline loops: CDR1 SGHRS, CDR2 YFSETQ. There are 14 residues in the CDR3. CDR3 nucleotides: TGCGCCAGCAGCCGGAGGACGGTCGAAGAGACCCAGTACTTC. It translates to CASSRRTVEETQYF.

The J gene is TRBJ2-2, the V gene TRBV7-3, with 8 bases aligning to TRBD1. Trimming removed 5 bases from V and 8 bases from J; junction bases left unmatched: 7. The CDR3 runs to 14 residues. Germline CDR1 is SGHTA and CDR2 is FQGTGA. CDR3 nucleotide sequence: TGTGCCAGCAGCCGGCGGACAGGGTCAGGGGAGCTGTTTTTT. Translating gives CASSRRTGSGELFF.

The chain has TRBV29-1 and TRBJ2-2, with D unclear. Looked up from germline, CDR1 is SQVTM and CDR2 is ANQGSEA. The ends were cut back, 4 bases at V and 4 bases at J, with 10 bases in the middle. This CDR3 spans 13 amino acids. The CDR3 spells CSVGDGPTGELFF. The CDR3 DNA reads as TGCAGCGTTGGTGACGGACCCACCGGGGAGCTGTTTTTT.

The chain has TRBV5-8 and TRBJ1-1; 10 positions match TRBD1. CDR1 and CDR2 from the germline V gene are SGHTS and YDEGEE. The trim removed 4 bases at V and 4 bases at J, leaving 13 bases unmatched. The CDR3 has 17 residues. CDR3 in DNA: TGTGCCAGCAGCCTCCGACCCGACAGGGGGCGATTCACTGAAGCTTTCTTT. Protein product: CASSLRPDRGRFTEAFF. Drawing the rest from reference TRBV5-8 and TRBJ1-1, the complete variable domain is EAGVTQSPTHLIKTRGQQATLRCSPISGHTSVYWYQQALGLGLQFLLWYDEGEERNRGNFPPRFSGRQFPNYSSELNVNALELEDSALYLCASSLRPDRGRFTEAFFGQGTRLTVV.

J is TRBJ2-1 and V is TRBV2; TRBD2 agrees at 9 bases. V was pared by 4 bases and J by 9 bases, with 10 bases of the junction left unmatched. There are 15 residues in the CDR3. CDR1 is SNHLY and CDR2 is FYNNEI in the germline V gene. The CDR3: CASSGASGKRREQFF. The CDR3 DNA is TGTGCCAGCAGTGGGGCTAGCGGGAAGCGGCGTGAGCAGTTCTTC.

As concerns this clone: Different DNA sequences within this sample yield the same CDR3. J is TRBJ2-7 and V is TRBV19, with 11 nucleotides matching TRBD1. J lost 5 bases, V lost 5 bases, and 2 bases had no gene match. The germline CDR1 and CDR2 sequences are LNHDA and SQIVND (reference sequence). CDR3 length equals 13 residues. The CDR3 DNA reads as TGTGCCAGTAGTCGGGACAGGGGGGACGAGCAGTACTTC. It yields the protein CASSRDRGDEQYF.

V is TRBV16 and J is TRBJ1-5, with TRBD1 as a possible D gene (6 bases). Looked up from germline, CDR1 is KGHSY and CDR2 is FQNENV. The CDR3 is 14 residues long. Trimming took 4 bases from V and 2 from J, leaving 9 bases between them. The CDR3 DNA is TGTGCCAGCAGCCCAGCAGGGGGCAATCAGCCCCAGCATTTT. Translated: CASSPAGGNQPQHF.

This clone occurred once. The chain joins TRBV28 to TRBJ2-3; tentatively, D is TRBD2 (5 bases). The germline CDR1 and CDR2 sequences are MDHEN and SYDVKM. Trimming removed 5 bases from V and 0 bases from J, with 9 bases in between. CDR3 length equals 14 residues. The CDR3 sequence is CASSPAASTDTQYF. Here the CDR3 DNA reads TGTGCCAGCAGTCCAGCGGCTAGCACAGATACGCAGTATTTT.

The chain is built from TRBV6-1 and TRBJ2-3; weak D call: TRBD1 (5 bases). The germline V gene encodes CDR1 MNHNS and CDR2 SASEGT. The CDR3 has 15 amino acids. The V end was cut by 6 bases, the J end by 0 bases, with 13 bases between. The chain's CDR3 is CASRLQDLSTDTQYF. The CDR3 region has the DNA TGTGCCAGCAGGCTACAGGATCTCAGCACAGATACGCAGTATTTT.

The genes are TRBV11-1 and TRBJ2-3; D is unclear. The CDR3 spans 12 residues. Trimming removed 0 bases from V and 7 bases from J, with 5 bases in between. CDR1 and CDR2 (germline): SGHAT, FQDESV (reference sequence). This chain's CDR3 is CASSLAPNTQYF. For the CDR3, the DNA is TGTGCCAGCAGCTTAGCCCCGAATACGCAGTATTTT.

The CDR3 DNA sequence: TGTGCCAGCAGCCAAGGGACTAGCGGGAGAGTGGGGGGGTACGAGCAGTACTTC. This translates into CASSQGTSGRVGGYEQYF. The chain has TRBV5-4 and TRBJ2-7, with 14 bases matching TRBD2. Trimming removed 4 bases from V and 4 bases from J; junction bases left unmatched: 13. Germline V gene lookup returns CDR1 SGHNT and CDR2 YYREEE (reference sequence). This CDR3 region has 18 residues.

The V and J genes are TRBV30 and TRBJ1-4, with D hard to call. CDR3 size: 14 residues. Trimming stripped 3 bases from V and 0 bases from J, with 8 bases between. Germline-derived CDR1 and CDR2 are GTSNPN and SVGIG (reference sequence). The CDR3 reads CAWSRDATNEKLFF. CDR3 sequence (DNA): TGTGCCTGGAGCCGAGATGCAACTAATGAAAAACTGTTTTTT.

The rearrangement links TRBV28 to TRBJ2-1; D gene uncertain. V lost 3 bases and J 3 bases, leaving 12 bases between the germline ends. CDR1 and CDR2 (germline): MDHEN, SYDVKM. The CDR3 length is 15 residues. DNA for the CDR3: TGTGCCAGCAGTTTTTATTCTAGTCTCTACAATGAGCAGTTCTTC. Translated: CASSFYSSLYNEQFF.

The chain links TRBV7-9 to TRBJ2-5; D is possibly TRBD2 (5 bases). CDR1 is SEHNR and CDR2 is FQNEAQ in the germline V gene (reference sequence). With 5 bases removed from V and 7 bases from J, the gap between germline ends came to 8 bases. The CDR3 contains 11 residues. CDR3 DNA sequence: TGTGCCAGCAGCGATCGGGGGACCCAGTACTTC. This translates into CASSDRGTQYF.

The gene calls are TRBV13 and TRBJ2-7; the match to TRBD2 covers 7 bases. The trim removed 0 bases at V and 0 bases at J, leaving 11 bases unmatched. Germline values: CDR1 PRHDT, CDR2 FYEKMQ (reference sequence). The CDR3 totals 18 residues. CDR3 sequence: CASSLGTQRGGPSYEQYF. As DNA, the CDR3 is TGTGCCAGCAGCTTAGGGACCCAGCGGGGAGGGCCCTCCTACGAGCAGTACTTC.

The J gene is TRBJ1-3, the V gene TRBV27; no clear D. Trimming removed 5 bases from V and 1 base from J, with 6 bases in between. The CDR3 is made up of 13 amino acids. Germline lookup yields CDR1 MNHEY and CDR2 SMNVEV (reference sequence). The CDR3 region has the DNA TGTGCCAGCAGTAGGCAGTCTGGAAACACCATATATTTT. Translated: CASSRQSGNTIYF.